This T cell receptor beta chain was sequenced during a study of blood T cell repertoires in COVID-19. The wider study: T cells, B-cell-depleted T cells, or PBMCs provided the cDNA or gDNA that served as material.

In germline, CDR1 is PRHDT, CDR2 FYEKMQ (reference sequence). V shed 5 bases and J shed 5 bases, with 21 bases lying between them. The CDR3 spans 16 residues. Some clones are missing from TCRdb's copy, which holds only in-frame ones; the method was immunoSEQ multiplex PCR. Of approximately 230,000 clones listed, approximately 90% are singletons. Input material: PBMCs or T cells enriched from blood (not recorded which). This chain joins TRBV13 and TRBJ1-2; TRBD1 might be the D (5 bases). The source of this sequence is a woman under 30 who had recovered from COVID-19. CDR3 amino acids: CASSGNRFGGPYGYTF. The CDR3 coding sequence is TGTGCCAGCAGCGGAAACCGGTTCGGGGGACCGTATGGCTACACCTTC. The whole variable domain, remainder taken from reference TRBV13 and TRBJ1-2, is AAGVIQSPRHLIKEKRETATLKCYPIPRHDTVYWYQQGPGQDPQFLISFYEKMQSDKGSIPDRFSAQQFSDYHSELNMSSLELGDSALYFCASSGNRFGGPYGYTFGSGTRLTVV.